This T cell receptor beta chain comes out of a study of PD-L1 blockade in urothelial cancer. Study summary: About 85% of the roughly 30 patients were males with bladder-origin urothelial cancer. Analysis of blood occurred 3 weeks (second dose) and 6 weeks after treatment start.

The length of the CDR3 is 13 residues. The V gene's germline CDR1 is SGHRS and CDR2 YFSETQ. Trimming removed 4 bases from V and 1 base from J, with 8 bases in between. Time point of the sample: peripheral blood 6 weeks after treatment start. Data came from immunoSEQ multiplex PCR; TCRdb stores just in-frame clones and leaves some out. This sample yields 100,000 to 150,000 clones, of which about 83% are seen a single time; 2% to 3% belongs to the top ten. The chain combines TRBV5-1 with TRBJ1-1; D not certain. This specimen consisted of PBMCs, obtained around atezolizumab (anti-PD-L1) treatment. The TCR sequence derives from a man aged 50 to 59 with urothelial cancer. The CDR3 nucleotides are TGCGCCAGCAGCCCAACAAAGAACACTGAAGCTTTCTTT. Its protein is CASSPTKNTEAFF.